The 17 T cell receptor beta chains in this list originate from one sample, sequenced in a study of shared clonotypes between healthy human individuals. Sequencing was performed with immunoSEQ multiplex PCR; in TCRdb, only in-frame clones are kept and a portion is missing. In the table there are about 1.5 million clones, roughly 96% of which are singletons. Sequencing input: naive CD4+ T cells sorted from blood. Subset noted: CD45RA+ positively selected. These receptors were collected from a man in his thirties or forties in good health.

CDR3 DNA sequence: TGTGCCAGCAGTCCCACCCGACAGAGTGAAGCTTTCTTT. Protein product: CASSPTRQSEAFF. V usage is TRBV27 and J usage is TRBJ1-1, with a tentative D call TRBD1 (5 bases). The CDR3 covers 13 residues. Trimming removed 5 bases from V and 7 bases from J, with 14 bases in between. Germline V gives CDR1 MNHEY, CDR2 SMNVEV (reference sequence).

The V and J genes are TRBV28 and TRBJ2-2; TRBD2 matches at 13 bases. Trimming at V came to 8 bases and at J to 7 bases, leaving 10 bases not matched to a gene. The CDR3 is 16 residues long. Germline lookup yields CDR1 MDHEN and CDR2 SYDVKM. This CDR3 reads CASPPGLAGEIGELFF. In nucleotides, the CDR3 is TGTGCCAGCCCTCCCGGACTAGCGGGAGAGATCGGGGAGCTGTTTTTT.

The chain joins TRBV19 to TRBJ1-4; perhaps TRBD1 as D (5 bases). The CDR3 extends over 15 amino acids. Trimming left V 6 bases short and J 0 bases short, with 11 bases between. Germline loops: CDR1 LNHDA, CDR2 SQIVND (reference sequence). The CDR3 region has the DNA TGTGCCAGTAGGGCAGGGCTTGCAACTAATGAAAAACTGTTTTTT. Translation: CASRAGLATNEKLFF.

The rearrangement joins TRBV7-9 to TRBJ2-3, with TRBD1 matching 8 bases. The V gene's germline CDR1 is SEHNR and CDR2 FQNEAQ (reference sequence). The CDR3 length is 14 residues. Germline trimming cut 6 bases from V and 5 bases from J; bases unmatched to any gene: 7. The DNA of the CDR3 is TGTGCCAGCAGACCCACAGGGGGAGGAGATACGCAGTATTTT. Translating it yields CASRPTGGGDTQYF. Based on the CDR3 plus reference TRBV7-9 and TRBJ2-3, the full variable domain is DTGVSQNPRHKITKRGQNVTFRCDPISEHNRLYWYRQTLGQGPEFLTYFQNEAQLEKSRLLSDRFSAERPKGSFSTLEIQRTEQGDSAMYLCASRPTGGGDTQYFGPGTRLTVL.

J is TRBJ2-6 and V is TRBV7-9, with D perhaps matching TRBD1 or TRBD2 (6 bases each). Looked up from germline, CDR1 is SEHNR and CDR2 is FQNEAQ (reference sequence). CDR3 length: 17 residues. V shed 5 bases and J shed 1 base, with 15 bases lying between them. Written as DNA, the CDR3 is TGTGCCAGCAGCCCAACAGGGACTCCATCTGGGGCCAACGTCCTGACTTTC. Protein: CASSPTGTPSGANVLTF.

The chain uses TRBV29-1 and TRBJ1-2; weak D call: TRBD1 (5 bases). The CDR3 totals 16 residues. The V gene's germline CDR1 is SQVTM and CDR2 ANQGSEA. V was pared by 3 bases and J by 5 bases, with 22 bases between. For the CDR3, the DNA is TGCAGCGTTGATATTGGACACGCAATACTAGATTATGGCTACACCTTC. It translates to CSVDIGHAILDYGYTF.

The chain links TRBV7-2 to TRBJ2-1; D may be TRBD1 or TRBD2 (5 bases each). Germline loops: CDR1 SGHTA, CDR2 FQGNSA. The CDR3 runs 15 residues. V shed 5 bases and J shed 1 base, with 12 bases lying between them. As DNA, the CDR3 is TGTGCCAGCAGCCGGCCGGGACGGTCCTACAATGAGCAGTTCTTC. Translated, it gives CASSRPGRSYNEQFF.

CDR3 DNA: TGTGCCACCTCCGGGACTAGGAGTACAATCGAGCAGTTCTTC. This gives the protein CATSGTRSTIEQFF. The chain combines TRBV15 with TRBJ2-1, with 8 bases matching TRBD2. CDR1 and CDR2 from the germline V gene are LNHNV and YYDKDF (reference sequence). V gave up 8 bases and J gave up 10 bases; unmatched junction bases: 13. This CDR3 has 14 amino acids.

CDR3 sequence (DNA): TGTGCCAGCAGTGAAATGGACAGGGGATCAGATACGCAGTATTTT. Translated: CASSEMDRGSDTQYF. This rearrangement joins TRBV2 to TRBJ2-3, with 9 bases matching TRBD1. This CDR3 has 15 residues. Germline CDR1 reads SNHLY; CDR2 reads FYNNEI. Trimming cost V 2 bases and J 4 bases; bases outside gene matches: 4.

V and J are TRBV5-8 and TRBJ2-1, with 9 bases matching TRBD2. Germline V gene lookup returns CDR1 SGHTS and CDR2 YDEGEE. Trimming cost V 0 bases and J 6 bases; bases outside gene matches: 1. The CDR3 totals 14 residues. The CDR3 nucleotides read TGTGCCAGCAGCTTGGGACTAGCGGCCAATGAGCAGTTCTTC. This encodes CASSLGLAANEQFF.

The chain employs TRBV7-2 and TRBJ2-3; D is undetermined. V lost 6 bases, J lost 1 base, and 17 bases lay in between. The CDR3 spans 16 residues. Germline V CDR1 and CDR2: SGHTA, FQGNSA. CDR3 region: CASSLSGFGGTDTQYF. CDR3 bases: TGTGCCAGCAGTTTGTCCGGGTTCGGAGGCACAGATACGCAGTATTTT.

The gene calls are TRBV27 and TRBJ1-5; the D is unclear. The ends were cut back, 4 bases at V and 6 bases at J, with 10 bases in the middle. CDR3 size: 13 residues. Looked up from germline, CDR1 is MNHEY and CDR2 is SMNVEV (reference sequence). The chain's CDR3 is CASSYTSGQPQHF. As DNA, the CDR3 is TGTGCCAGCAGTTACACTTCGGGTCAGCCCCAGCATTTT.

The CDR3 loop is CASSSSDRYEQYF. The DNA of the CDR3 is TGTGCCAGCAGCTCCTCCGACAGATACGAGCAGTACTTC. V usage is TRBV5-4 and J usage is TRBJ2-7; tentatively, D is TRBD1 (5 bases). Germline V gene sequence: CDR1 SGHNT, CDR2 YYREEE (reference sequence). Trimming took 3 bases from V and 4 from J, leaving 11 bases between them. The CDR3 contains 13 residues.

The chain is built from TRBV6-1 and TRBJ1-2; D gene ambiguous. Germline lookup yields CDR1 MNHNS and CDR2 SASEGT. The CDR3 length is 13 residues. V lost 5 bases, J lost 1 base, and 8 bases lay in between. CDR3 in amino acids: CASSPQDNYGYTF. Written as DNA, the CDR3 is TGTGCCAGCAGTCCCCAGGATAACTATGGCTACACCTTC.

This clone was seen only once. The V gene is TRBV5-1, the J gene TRBJ1-1; TRBD1 matches 8 bases. The germline gives CDR1 SGHRS, CDR2 YFSETQ. V lost 1 base and J lost 0; bases outside the gene matches: 8. The CDR3 is 17 amino acids. CDR3 amino acids: CASSLQQGGLLNTEAFF. The CDR3 DNA reads TGCGCCAGCAGCTTGCAACAGGGGGGCCTCTTGAACACTGAAGCTTTCTTT.

V and J are TRBV4-1 and TRBJ1-2, with a weak D call TRBD1 (5 bases). Germline lookup yields CDR1 MGHRA and CDR2 YSYEKL. The CDR3 contains 17 residues. V was pared by 1 base and J by 5 bases, with 20 bases between. The CDR3: CASSQVHSSRGVYGYTF. The DNA for the CDR3 is TGCGCCAGCAGCCAAGTTCATTCATCCCGGGGGGTGTATGGCTACACCTTC.

The V call is TRBV7-6, the J call TRBJ1-2; TRBD1 is a possible D gene (6 bases). Germline V gene sequence: CDR1 SGHVS, CDR2 FNYEAQ. CDR3 length: 13 amino acids. V was pared by 2 bases and J by 4 bases, with 8 bases between. In DNA form, the CDR3 reads TGTGCCAGCAGCTTAAGGGGGGCCTATGGCTACACCTTC. Its protein is CASSLRGAYGYTF.